This T cell receptor (beta chain) was recorded in a study of T cell responses to AZD1222 COVID-19 vaccine. The method was immunoSEQ multiplex PCR; TCRdb's version includes in-frame clones alone and lacks a portion of them. This table has 110,000 to 150,000 clones, about 90% appearing once. V was cut by 6 bases and J by 7 bases, with 12 bases left in between. The length of the CDR3 is 13 residues. Overall study results and limits: There were mostly white British donors and more females than males, and clonal diversity was possibly underestimated. Nearly half of the spike-specific TCRs reportedly recognize variant regions that carry no mutations.

With respect to this clone: Its antigen is undetermined.

The rearrangement links TRBV12-3 or TRBV12-4 to TRBJ1-4; D remains unclear. The TCR comes from an adult in good health. The specimen comprised peripheral blood, sampled on day 0 of AZD1222 vaccination. Here the CDR3 DNA reads TGTGCCAGCAGCTCACTACAAGCTGAAAAACTGTTTTTT. This codes for CASSSLQAEKLFF.